These T cell receptor beta chains were read from a single sample in a study of T cells in localized non-small cell lung cancer. TCRdb's table, derived via immunoSEQ multiplex PCR, lists solely in-frame clones and lacks some. The sample records tens of thousands of clones, 88% being singletons. Material: peripheral blood, obtained before any cancer treatment. The receptors stem from a woman between 35 and 75 years old with stage I squamous cell lung carcinoma. The CDR3 runs from the conserved cysteine through the conserved F or W. D genes are given only for firm matches. Size is omitted from some rows. Given values are once, few, many or a class for expanded clones.

>TRBJ1-4|TRBV5-1|NA|NA
TGCGCCAGCAGCTTGGGTGCGAATGAAAAACTGTTTTTT
CASSLGANEKLFF
>TRBJ1-2|TRBV6-1|NA|NA
TGTGCCAGCAGTGTAGGACAGTCGTATGGCTACACCTTC
CASSVGQSYGYTF
>TRBJ2-2|TRBV18|NA|NA
TGTGCCAGCTCACCAGACACCGGGGAGCTGTTTTTT
CASSPDTGELFF
>TRBJ2-3|TRBV5-1|TRBD2|NA
TGCGCCAGCAGATGGAGCGGGGGAGGCACAGATACGCAGTATTTT
CASRWSGGGTDTQYF
>TRBJ1-1|TRBV29-1|NA|NA
TGCAGCGTCTTCTACAGTGAAGCTTTCTTT
CSVFYSEAFF
>TRBJ1-6|TRBV19|TRBD1|NA
TGTGCCAGTAGTATAGCCGGGACAGGTAATTCACCCCTCCACTTT
CASSIAGTGNSPLHF
>TRBJ2-7|TRBV5-5|TRBD2|once
TGTGCCAGCAGCTTGACAGCGGGGGGGCTTAGCTCCTACGAGCAGTACTTC
CASSLTAGGLSSYEQYF
>TRBJ2-5|TRBV6-1|NA|NA
TGTGCCAGCAGTACCCAGTACCAAGAGACCCAGTACTTC
CASSTQYQETQYF
>TRBJ2-1|TRBV19|NA|NA
TGTGCCAGTAGTTGGGGGGTCCTCCATATGGGTGAGCAGTTCTTC
CASSWGVLHMGEQFF
>TRBJ2-3|TRBV5-6|NA|NA
TGTGCCAGCAGGGTTCGAGGGGCAGGGGATACGCAGTATTTT
CASRVRGAGDTQYF
>TRBJ2-1|TRBV10-3|NA|NA
TGTGCCCTTGGACGAGGGCAGGGAAACTACAATGAGCAGTTCTTC
CALGRGQGNYNEQFF
>TRBJ1-2|TRBV15|NA|NA
TGTGCCACCAGCAGTAATCCGAGGGGATGGGATGGCTACACCTTC
CATSSNPRGWDGYTF
>TRBJ1-1|TRBV6-1|TRBD1|NA
TGTGCCAGCAGTTGGGGACAGCTGAACACTGAAGCTTTCTTT
CASSWGQLNTEAFF
>TRBJ1-1|TRBV5-6|NA|NA
TGTGCCAGCAGCTTGGGGTTAAAAGGAGAAGCTTTCTTT
CASSLGLKGEAFF
>TRBJ1-1|TRBV5-4|NA|NA
TGTGCCAGCAGCTTAAATGGTATTGGGTCTGAAGCTTTCTTT
CASSLNGIGSEAFF
>TRBJ1-1|TRBV2|TRBD1|NA
TGTGCCAGCAGTTGGACAGGAAGTCGACCAGAAGCTTTCTTT
CASSWTGSRPEAFF
>TRBJ2-1|TRBV27|NA|NA
TGTGCCAGCAAGAGAAGCCCCTACAATGAGCAGTTCTTC
CASKRSPYNEQFF
>TRBJ2-6|TRBV4-1|TRBD1|NA
TGCGCCAGCAGCCCGGGGGACAGGGGGCGTGGGTCTGGGGCCAACGTCCTGACTTTC
CASSPGDRGRGSGANVLTF
>TRBJ2-7|TRBV7-2|TRBD2|NA
TGTGCCAGCAGCTTAAGCGGGGGGGCTTACGAGCAGTACTTC
CASSLSGGAYEQYF
>TRBJ2-1|TRBV20-1|NA|NA
TGCAGTGCTAGAGGGTGGAATGAGCAGTTCTTC
CSARGWNEQFF
>TRBJ1-2|TRBV10-3|NA|NA
TGTGCCATCAGTGATGGAGTGGGACACACCTTC
CAISDGVGHTF
>TRBJ1-1|TRBV7-9|NA|NA
TGTGCCAGCAGCTACGGGACAAACACTGAAGCTTTCTTT
CASSYGTNTEAFF
>TRBJ2-7|TRBV15|NA|NA
TGTGCCACCAGCAGGACCGGGACGGTCTACGAGCAGTACTTC
CATSRTGTVYEQYF
>TRBJ1-1|TRBV6-5|NA|NA
TGTGCCAGCAGTTACTTGGACAGCACTACTGAAGCTTTCTTT
CASSYLDSTTEAFF
>TRBJ2-7|TRBV10-3|NA|once
TGTGCCATCAGTGACAGGGGATTCACCTACGAGCAGTACTTC
CAISDRGFTYEQYF
>TRBJ2-4|TRBV6-5|NA|NA
TGTGCCAGCAGTAACACCGGGACCAAAAACATTCAGTACTTC
CASSNTGTKNIQYF
>TRBJ1-2|TRBV5-8|NA|few
TGTGCCAGCAGCTTGGCGGGTCAGTCCATGGGCTACACCTTC
CASSLAGQSMGYTF
>TRBJ1-1|TRBV25-1|NA|NA
TGTGCCAGCAGCTCGGGATTGAACACTGAAGCTTTCTTT
CASSSGLNTEAFF